The 27 T cell receptor beta chains below all came from one sample that was sequenced in a study of cytomegalovirus exposure and HLA in healthy donors. Researchers ran the PCR with 60 Vbeta and 13 Jbeta primers. Sequencing used immunoSEQ multiplex PCR; TCRdb keeps in-frame clones, though not all of them. The sample consists of 150,000 to 200,000 clones, around 86% of them appearing once. Source material: PBMCs. These TCRs come from a man aged 45-65 years in good health and CMV-seropositive.

The chain employs TRBV5-6 and TRBJ1-5; 7 bases map to TRBD1. The CDR3 length is 16 residues. The ends lost 4 bases at V and 5 bases at J; junction bases unmatched: 12. Germline V CDR1 and CDR2: SGHDT, YYEEEE. The CDR3 protein is CASSVGTAKGDQPQHF. DNA for the CDR3: TGTGCCAGCAGCGTCGGGACAGCCAAGGGTGATCAGCCCCAGCATTTT.

The chain's CDR3 is CASTLLGQGGYNEQFF. CDR3 sequence (DNA): TGTGCCAGCACCCTCTTGGGTCAGGGAGGCTACAATGAGCAGTTCTTC. The rearrangement links TRBV28 to TRBJ2-1; perhaps TRBD2 as D (6 bases). The CDR3 spans 16 residues. Between the trimmed V and J ends, which lost 7 bases and 3 bases, there was a span of 19 bases. The germline V gene encodes CDR1 MDHEN and CDR2 SYDVKM.

The chain is built from TRBV4-2 and TRBJ2-1; TRBD2 matches 7 bases. In germline, CDR1 is LGHNA, CDR2 YNFKEQ. This CDR3 has 16 residues. Trimming removed 4 bases from V and 0 bases from J; junction bases left unmatched: 6. CDR3 sequence reads: CASSREGGSSYNEQFF. CDR3 nucleotides: TGTGCCAGCAGCCGGGAGGGCGGGAGCTCCTACAATGAGCAGTTCTTC.

In DNA form, the CDR3 reads TGCGCCAGCAGCCAAGGGCTAGCGGACTACAATGAGCAGTTCTTC. Translation: CASSQGLADYNEQFF. The rearrangement uses TRBV4-1 and TRBJ2-1; TRBD2 matches 7 bases. CDR3 length: 15 residues. From germline, CDR1 is MGHRA and CDR2 YSYEKL. Trimming at V came to 1 base and at J to 3 bases, leaving 3 bases not matched to a gene.

The chain carries TRBV23-1 and TRBJ1-4, with 8 bases lining up with TRBD1. TRBV23-1 is classed as an ORF, of uncertain function. The V and J ends lost 2 bases and 4 bases, in that order; junction bases with no gene match: 3. The CDR3 contains 15 residues. The CDR3 sequence: CASSQPGTGNEKLFF. DNA of the CDR3: TGCGCCAGCAGTCAACCCGGGACAGGTAATGAAAAACTGTTTTTT.

The gene calls are TRBV28 and TRBJ2-1; a possible D gene is TRBD1 (6 bases). The germline CDR1 and CDR2 sequences are MDHEN and SYDVKM. Trimming cost V 3 bases and J 2 bases, with 11 bases left between them. The CDR3 consists of 15 residues. CDR3 DNA sequence: TGTGCCAGCAGTTTTGAACAGGGTACCTACAATGAGCAGTTCTTC. This sequence encodes CASSFEQGTYNEQFF. The full variable domain, completed using reference TRBV28 and TRBJ2-1, is DVKVTQSSRYLVKRTGEKVFLECVQDMDHENMFWYRQDPGLGLRLIYFSYDVKMKEKGDIPEGYSVSREKKERFSLILESASTNQTSMYLCASSFEQGTYNEQFFGPGTRLTVL.

The CDR3 nucleotides read TGCAGCGCCTGGGGACAGGGCGAATACGAGCAGTACTTC. Translating it yields CSAWGQGEYEQYF. This chain connects TRBV29-1 to TRBJ2-7; TRBD1 aligns across 9 bases. The V gene's germline CDR1 is SQVTM and CDR2 ANQGSEA. Losses at the gene ends were 7 bases for V and 4 bases for J; bases not matched to a gene: 8. This CDR3 is built from 13 residues.

CDR3 bases: TGCAGCGTGAAGCGGGAGGGCCCCGAGACCCAGTACTTC. It encodes CSVKREGPETQYF. The V gene is TRBV29-1, the J gene TRBJ2-5; TRBD2 aligns across 10 bases. Germline V lookup: CDR1 SQVTM, CDR2 ANQGSEA. The CDR3 length is 13 residues. V shed 6 bases, J shed 5 bases, and the junction held 6 bases outside the gene matches.

J is TRBJ2-3 and V is TRBV5-1, with 10 bases identical to TRBD2. CDR3 size: 19 residues. Germline trimming cut 7 bases from V and 4 bases from J; bases unmatched to any gene: 21. CDR1 is SGHRS, CDR2 YFSETQ, per germline. CDR3 sequence reads: CASDLDGRGLAGGADTQYF. The CDR3, as DNA: TGCGCCAGCGACCTTGACGGCAGGGGGTTAGCGGGAGGCGCAGATACGCAGTATTTT.

The V call is TRBV6-5, the J call TRBJ2-7; the D is unclear. V lost 2 bases and J 3 bases, leaving 11 bases between the germline ends. The CDR3 covers 14 residues. From germline, CDR1 is MNHEY and CDR2 SVGAGI. The CDR3: CASSYEDTNYEQYF. The CDR3 DNA reads TGTGCCAGCAGTTACGAAGATACAAACTACGAGCAGTACTTC.

This clone was counted once. The gene calls are TRBV7-8 and TRBJ2-3; D perhaps matches TRBD1 (5 bases). This CDR3 comprises 20 residues. Germline V lookup: CDR1 SGHVS, CDR2 FQNEAQ. V lost 5 bases, J lost 3 bases, and 30 bases lay in between. CDR3 nucleotides: TGTGCCAGCAGCCCACCACCCAGGGCGAATCAGGGATCGAAAACAGATACGCAGTATTTT. Amino acids: CASSPPPRANQGSKTDTQYF.

DNA of the CDR3: TGTGCCAGCAGCTGGGGGCCCGAGACCCAGTACTTC. It is translated as CASSWGPETQYF. The chain recombines TRBV6-1 with TRBJ2-5; D perhaps matches TRBD1 (6 bases). Trimming removed 6 bases from V and 5 bases from J, with 10 bases in between. The CDR3 is 12 amino acids. CDR1 MNHNS and CDR2 SASEGT come from the germline V gene.

Of note for this clone: This CDR3 is missing its conserved last phenylalanine or tryptophan, likely due to a read error. The J gene is TRBJ2-7, the V gene TRBV11-2, with a weak D call TRBD2 (5 bases). Trimming removed 0 bases at V and 1 base at J, with 10 bases between. This CDR3 contains 15 residues. Germline CDR1 reads SGHAT; CDR2 reads FQNNGV. The chain's CDR3 is CASSLDPGKSYEQYL. The CDR3, as DNA: TGTGCCAGCAGCTTAGACCCGGGGAAATCCTACGAGCAGTACCTC.

The chain joins TRBV19 to TRBJ1-5; TRBD1 is a possible D gene (5 bases). There are 16 residues in the CDR3. The germline V gene encodes CDR1 LNHDA and CDR2 SQIVND (reference sequence). The germline V and J ends were trimmed by 7 bases and 1 base, with 17 bases remaining between them. CDR3 sequence reads: CASTRVGLTSNQPQHF. The CDR3 region has the DNA TGTGCCAGTACTCGGGTGGGGCTTACCAGCAATCAGCCCCAGCATTTT.

The CDR3 coding sequence is TGTGCCAGCAGCCTCATAGGAGGGGAGTATGGCTACACCTTC. Its translation is CASSLIGGEYGYTF. The chain uses TRBV5-6 and TRBJ1-2, with D tentatively TRBD1 (5 bases). Trimming took off 4 bases at V and 5 bases at J, with 15 bases between the two ends. Germline lookup yields CDR1 SGHDT and CDR2 YYEEEE. The CDR3 totals 14 residues.

The chain combines TRBV5-6 with TRBJ2-7, with TRBD1 as a possible D gene (6 bases). The V gene lost 4 bases and the J gene lost 2 bases, with 16 bases spanning the gap. This CDR3 comprises 15 residues. Germline V CDR1 and CDR2: SGHDT, YYEEEE. CDR3 DNA: TGTGCCAGCAGCCCTCCTGACAGGCTCACCTACGAGCAGTACTTC. Protein: CASSPPDRLTYEQYF. The whole variable domain, filled in from reference TRBV5-6 and TRBJ2-7, reads DAGVTQSPTHLIKTRGQQVTLRCSPKSGHDTVSWYQQALGQGPQFIFQYYEEEERQRGNFPDRFSGHQFPNYSSELNVNALLLGDSALYLCASSPPDRLTYEQYFGPGTRLTVT.

This clone was seen a single time. V is TRBV4-3 and J is TRBJ2-2; TRBD1 aligns across 12 bases. The CDR3 is 17 residues long. CDR1 and CDR2 (germline): LGHNA, YSLEER. Germline trimming cut 1 base from V and 4 bases from J; bases unmatched to any gene: 4. The CDR3 loop reads CASSQGLGQGATGELFF. CDR3 sequence (DNA): TGCGCCAGCAGCCAAGGCCTGGGACAGGGGGCCACCGGGGAGCTGTTTTTT.

The genes are TRBV21-1 and TRBJ1-1; no DNA check was done on the table's D call, TRBD1. TRBV21-1 is noted as a pseudogene. This CDR3 contains 17 residues. The CDR3 is CASSKEPGGAAGTEAFF. The CDR3, as DNA: TGTGCCAGCAGCAAAGAACCAGGGGGCGCGGCAGGCACTGAAGCTTTCTTT.

The chain has TRBV9 and TRBJ1-1; a weak D match, TRBD1 (5 bases). This CDR3 region has 16 residues. CDR1 is SGDLS, CDR2 YYNGEE, per germline. The V gene lost 4 bases and the J gene lost 1 base, with 17 bases spanning the gap. The CDR3 nucleotides are TGTGCCAGCAGCCCGAGATCGTGGGGGGGGAACACTGAAGCTTTCTTT. It translates to CASSPRSWGGNTEAFF.

The V call is TRBV18, the J call TRBJ1-6; 11 nucleotides align to TRBD1. V was clipped by 1 base and J by 9 bases; unmatched bases: 8. This CDR3 has 17 residues. Germline V gene data show CDR1 as KGHSH and CDR2 as LQKENI. The CDR3 nucleotides read TGTGCCAGCTCACCACGAGAGTATGGGACAGGGGGTTCACCCCTCCACTTT. It yields the protein CASSPREYGTGGSPLHF.

The V call is TRBV7-3, the J call TRBJ1-1, with D hard to call. From germline, CDR1 is SGHTA and CDR2 FQGTGA. This CDR3 spans 16 amino acids. Deletions cut 3 bases from V and 0 bases from J, with 14 bases between. Written as DNA, the CDR3 is TGTGCCAGCAGCTTGCAGGCGCCCCTCATGAACACTGAAGCTTTCTTT. Encoded protein: CASSLQAPLMNTEAFF.

The gene calls are TRBV30 and TRBJ2-7, with D possibly being TRBD1 (5 bases). V was shortened by 5 bases and J by 4 bases, with 12 bases between the two germline ends. The length of the CDR3 is 12 residues. Germline lookup yields CDR1 GTSNPN and CDR2 SVGIG (reference sequence). The CDR3, as DNA: TGTGCCTGGGGGCTCCCAGGGTACGAGCAGTACTTC. Translated, it gives CAWGLPGYEQYF.

The CDR3 loop reads CASSPYQYSYFSTDTQYF. The DNA of the CDR3 is TGTGCCAGCAGCCCATATCAATACAGTTACTTCAGCACAGATACGCAGTATTTT. The chain carries TRBV7-2 and TRBJ2-3; D remains unclear. The CDR3 runs 18 residues. Trimming left V 5 bases short and J 0 bases short, with 21 bases between. Germline-derived CDR1 and CDR2 are SGHTA and FQGNSA.

The genes are TRBV30 and TRBJ2-3; 11 bases are shared with TRBD1. The CDR3 is 14 residues long. V trimming: 3 bases; J trimming: 4 bases; junction bases outside the gene matches: 3. Germline V gene data show CDR1 as GTSNPN and CDR2 as SVGIG (reference sequence). The CDR3 sequence is CAWSPGQGADTQYF. The CDR3 nucleotides read TGTGCCTGGAGCCCGGGACAGGGGGCAGATACGCAGTATTTT.

J is TRBJ2-1 and V is TRBV9, with 7 bases identical to TRBD2. V shed 0 bases and J 5 bases; nucleotides not matched to a gene: 5. CDR1 SGDLS and CDR2 YYNGEE come from the germline V gene. There are 15 residues in the CDR3. This CDR3 reads CASSVVGGEDNEQFF. DNA for the CDR3: TGTGCCAGCAGCGTAGTGGGGGGGGAGGACAATGAGCAGTTCTTC.

The sample holds one count of this clone. J is TRBJ2-3 and V is TRBV5-1, with 8 bases lining up with TRBD2. Germline V lookup: CDR1 SGHRS, CDR2 YFSETQ. This CDR3 comprises 16 residues. V lost 3 bases and J lost 1; bases outside the gene matches: 7. CDR3 in DNA: TGCGCCAGCAGCTCCGATCCAGCGGGGGGCACAGATACGCAGTATTTT. Amino acid sequence: CASSSDPAGGTDTQYF.

V and J are TRBV4-3 and TRBJ1-4; 7 bases agree with TRBD1. Germline trimming cut 3 bases from V and 3 bases from J; bases unmatched to any gene: 4. The germline gives CDR1 LGHNA, CDR2 YSLEER. The CDR3 is 15 residues long. CDR3 sequence: CASSQAGTANEKLFF. In nucleotides, the CDR3 is TGCGCCAGCAGCCAGGCGGGGACAGCTAATGAAAAACTGTTTTTT.